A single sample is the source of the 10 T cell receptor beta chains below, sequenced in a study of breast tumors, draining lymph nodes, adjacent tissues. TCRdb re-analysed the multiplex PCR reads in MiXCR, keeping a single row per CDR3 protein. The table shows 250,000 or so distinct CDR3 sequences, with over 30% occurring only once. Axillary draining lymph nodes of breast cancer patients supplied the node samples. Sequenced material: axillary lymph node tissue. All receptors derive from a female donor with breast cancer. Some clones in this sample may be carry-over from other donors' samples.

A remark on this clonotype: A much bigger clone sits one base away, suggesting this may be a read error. In nucleotides, the CDR3 is TGTGCCAGCAGCCCTACTACTAGCGGGAGAATGGACACCGGGGAGCCGTTTTTT. Translation gives CASSPTTSGRMDTGEPFF. The V gene is TRBV9, the J gene TRBJ2-2; 11 nucleotides match TRBD2. Germline V gene sequence: CDR1 SGDLS, CDR2 YYNGEE. The length of the CDR3 is 18 residues.

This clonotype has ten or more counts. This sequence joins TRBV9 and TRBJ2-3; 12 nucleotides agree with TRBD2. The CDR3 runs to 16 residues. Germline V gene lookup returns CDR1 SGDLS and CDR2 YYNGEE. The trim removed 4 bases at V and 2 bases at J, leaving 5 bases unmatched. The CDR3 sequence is CASSTRTSGTTDTQYF. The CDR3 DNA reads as TGTGCCAGCAGCACCCGGACTAGCGGGACCACAGATACGCAGTATTTT.

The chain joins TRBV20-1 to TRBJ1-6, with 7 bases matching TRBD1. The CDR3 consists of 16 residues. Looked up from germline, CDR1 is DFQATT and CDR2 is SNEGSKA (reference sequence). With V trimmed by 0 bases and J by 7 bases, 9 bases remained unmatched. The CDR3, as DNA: TGCAGTGCTAGAGATGCCGACAGGGACCGCAATTCACCCCTCCACTTT. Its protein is CSARDADRDRNSPLHF.

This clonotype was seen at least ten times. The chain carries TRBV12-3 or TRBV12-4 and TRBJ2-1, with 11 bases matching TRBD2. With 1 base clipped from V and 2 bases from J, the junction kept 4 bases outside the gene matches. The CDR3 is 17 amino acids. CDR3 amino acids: CASSLVGSGRAYNEQFF. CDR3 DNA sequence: TGTGCCAGCAGTTTAGTCGGTAGCGGGAGGGCCTACAATGAGCAGTTCTTC.

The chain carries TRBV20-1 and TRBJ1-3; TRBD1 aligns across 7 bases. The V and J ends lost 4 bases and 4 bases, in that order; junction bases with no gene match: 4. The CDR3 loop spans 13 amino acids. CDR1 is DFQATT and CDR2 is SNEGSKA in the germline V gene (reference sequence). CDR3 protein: CSATGGSGNTIYF. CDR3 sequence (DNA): TGCAGTGCTACAGGGGGATCGGGAAACACCATATATTTT.

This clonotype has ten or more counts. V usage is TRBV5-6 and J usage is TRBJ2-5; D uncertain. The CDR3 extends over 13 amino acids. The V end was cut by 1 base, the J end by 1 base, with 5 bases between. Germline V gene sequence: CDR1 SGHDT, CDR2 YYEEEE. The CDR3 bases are TGTGCCAGCAGCTTGAGAACCCAAGAGACCCAGTACTTC. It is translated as CASSLRTQETQYF.

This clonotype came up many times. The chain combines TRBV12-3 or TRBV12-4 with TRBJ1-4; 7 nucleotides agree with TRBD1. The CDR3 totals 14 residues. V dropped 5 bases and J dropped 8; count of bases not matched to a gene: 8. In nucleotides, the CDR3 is TGTGCCAGCAGTCGCAGACAGGGAGGAGAAAAACTGTTTTTT. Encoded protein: CASSRRQGGEKLFF.

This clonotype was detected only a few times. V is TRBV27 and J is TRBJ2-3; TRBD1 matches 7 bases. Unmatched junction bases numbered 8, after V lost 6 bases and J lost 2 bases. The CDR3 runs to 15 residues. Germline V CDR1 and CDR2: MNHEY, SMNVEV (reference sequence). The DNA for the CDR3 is TGTGCCAGCAGCGATCCGGGACAGTCCACAGATACGCAGTATTTT. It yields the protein CASSDPGQSTDTQYF.

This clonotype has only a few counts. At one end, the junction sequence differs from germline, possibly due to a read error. The CDR3 sequence is CASSVWESGTYTEQFF. In DNA, the CDR3 is TGTGCCAGCAGCGTATGGGAAAGCGGAACCTACACTGAGCAGTTCTTC. This chain connects TRBV9 to TRBJ2-1, with D possibly TRBD2 on 5 matching bases. The germline CDR1 and CDR2 sequences are SGDLS and YYNGEE. The CDR3 has 16 residues.

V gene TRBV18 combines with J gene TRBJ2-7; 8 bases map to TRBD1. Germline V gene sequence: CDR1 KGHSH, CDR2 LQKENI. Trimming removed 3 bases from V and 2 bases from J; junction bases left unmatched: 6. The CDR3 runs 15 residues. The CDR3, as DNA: TGTGCCAGCTCACCCGGACAGGGCCTCGCCTACGAGCAGTACTTC. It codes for CASSPGQGLAYEQYF. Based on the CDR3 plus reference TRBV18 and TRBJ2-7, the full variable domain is NAGVMQNPRHLVRRRGQEARLRCSPMKGHSHVYWYRQLPEEGLKFMVYLQKENIIDESGMPKERFSAEFPKEGPSILRIQQVVRGDSAAYFCASSPGQGLAYEQYFGPGTRLTVT.